What follows are 23 T cell receptor beta chains derived from one specimen sequenced in a study of read filtering for tumor transcriptome and immune sequencing (dated by TCRdb to about 2020). Instrument on record: Illumina HiSeq 4000. TCR libraries were constructed from roughly 0.4 ug RNA using the Immunoverse kit, and molecular barcoded adaptors covering alpha/delta and beta/gamma chains were employed. Starting from the raw public reads, TCRdb applied fastp trimming at Q25, assembled clones with MiXCR and retained in-frame beta chains. Under each unique CDR3 protein, matching rows form one entry showing the most common genes and DNA. The sample table holds more than 100,000 distinct CDR3 sequences, of which about 13% were seen once. Of the sample, more than 6.5% is held by the ten largest clones. Sequencing was done on a sample of a population of CD138-negative cells sorted from bone marrow. The cell subset or site label of this sample denotes: bone marrow mononuclear cells depleted of CD138+ plasma/myeloma cells by negative magnetic selection. These receptor sequences come from a donor aged 40 or older with multiple myeloma.

As for this clonotype: A far larger clone is one nucleotide away, so this likely arose from a read error. The chain is built from TRBV6-6 and TRBJ1-1, with D unresolved. This CDR3 region has 11 residues. The V gene lost 5 bases and the J gene lost 5 bases, with 6 bases spanning the gap. The germline gives CDR1 MNHNY, CDR2 SVGAGI (reference sequence). CDR3 region: CASSQVTEAFF. CDR3 DNA: TGTGCCAGCAGTCAGGTTACTGAAGCTTTCTTT.

CDR3 sequence: CASSIYGSLNNEQFF. CDR3 in DNA: TGTGCCAGTAGTATATATGGGAGCCTTAACAATGAGCAGTTCTTC. The J gene is TRBJ2-1, the V gene TRBV19; TRBD2 is a possible D gene (5 bases). Trimming pared 2 bases from V and 5 bases from J, leaving 13 bases between. The germline CDR1 and CDR2 sequences are LNHDA and SQIVND (reference sequence). The CDR3 covers 15 residues.

This rearrangement joins TRBV19 to TRBJ1-5; 7 bases are a match to TRBD1. Trimming removed 4 bases from V and 5 bases from J; junction bases left unmatched: 8. Germline CDR1 and CDR2: LNHDA and SQIVND (reference sequence). This CDR3 has 15 residues. The CDR3 here is CASSKTGQRDQPQHF. The CDR3 nucleotides read TGTGCCAGTAGTAAAACGGGACAGAGAGATCAGCCCCAGCATTTT.

CDR3: CASSTPRGGGELFF. In nucleotides, the CDR3 is TGTGCCAGCAGCACCCCCCGGGGCGGGGGGGAGCTGTTTTTT. The chain carries TRBV9 and TRBJ2-2; D may match TRBD1 or TRBD2 (5 bases each). The germline gives CDR1 SGDLS, CDR2 YYNGEE. This CDR3 is built from 14 residues. V lost 4 bases and J lost 8, with 15 bases in between.

The table lists this clonotype with many counts. The rearrangement joins TRBV6-2 or TRBV6-3 to TRBJ1-1; D might be TRBD1 (5 bases). Trimming took off 7 bases at V and 4 bases at J, with 19 bases between the two ends. CDR1 is MNHEY, CDR2 SVGEGT, per germline. The CDR3 has 15 residues. The CDR3 DNA sequence: TGTGCCAGCACCTACAGACGGGACGGATCCACTGAAGCTTTCTTT. Amino acid sequence: CASTYRRDGSTEAFF.

V usage is TRBV19 and J usage is TRBJ2-3; TRBD2 matches 9 bases. The CDR3 covers 16 residues. Per the germline V gene, CDR1 is LNHDA and CDR2 is SQIVND (reference sequence). With 7 bases clipped from V and 4 bases from J, the junction kept 12 bases outside the gene matches. CDR3 region: CASKEGLAGVADTQYF. The CDR3 bases are TGTGCCAGTAAAGAAGGGTTAGCGGGAGTCGCAGATACGCAGTATTTT.

This clonotype was picked up many times. The chain uses TRBV7-2 and TRBJ2-3, with D possibly being TRBD2 (6 bases). This CDR3 has 15 residues. Germline CDR1 is SGHTA and CDR2 is FQGNSA. The V end was cut by 3 bases, the J end by 0 bases, with 10 bases between. CDR3 nucleotide sequence: TGTGCCAGCAGCTTTGCGGGACCTAGCACAGATACGCAGTATTTT. This encodes CASSFAGPSTDTQYF.

This clonotype was found many times. This rearrangement joins TRBV7-9 to TRBJ2-7; weak D call: TRBD2 (6 bases). CDR3 size: 15 residues. Trimming stripped 1 base from V and 2 bases from J, with 12 bases between. The germline gives CDR1 SEHNR, CDR2 FQNEAQ (reference sequence). The CDR3 reads CASSLGSSATYEQYF. The CDR3 DNA follows: TGTGCCAGCAGCTTAGGGTCTAGCGCGACCTACGAGCAGTACTTC.

The rearrangement joins TRBV3-1 to TRBJ2-1, with D unclear. Trimming cost V 2 bases and J 6 bases, with 8 bases left between them. From germline, CDR1 is LGHDT and CDR2 YNNKEL (reference sequence). This CDR3 region has 13 residues. CDR3 in DNA: TGTGCCAGCAGCCAATCTTACAGCAATGAGCAGTTCTTC. The encoded protein is CASSQSYSNEQFF.

This clonotype has at least ten counts. The chain employs TRBV7-9 and TRBJ2-2; D may be TRBD1 or TRBD2 (5 bases each). CDR1 and CDR2 (germline): SEHNR, FQNEAQ (reference sequence). The CDR3 is 16 residues long. The V and J ends lost 5 bases and 0 bases respectively, with 13 bases between them. CDR3 in amino acids: CASSTWGTSNTGELFF. CDR3 nucleotide sequence: TGTGCCAGCAGCACATGGGGGACCTCGAACACCGGGGAGCTGTTTTTT.

The chain is built from TRBV9 and TRBJ1-5, with D possibly matching TRBD1 (5 bases). Deletions cut 0 bases from V and 1 base from J, with 14 bases between. CDR3 size: 17 residues. Germline V CDR1 and CDR2: SGDLS, YYNGEE. The CDR3 bases are TGTGCCAGCAGCGTAGTGGAGGGGAGGAAGAGCAATCAGCCCCAGCATTTT. Its translation: CASSVVEGRKSNQPQHF.

Note on this clonotype: Just one base apart from a much larger clone, this may be a read error. Here the CDR3 omits its conserved ending phenylalanine or tryptophan, so a read error is the likely source. The V call is TRBV25-1, the J call TRBJ2-6, with D possibly being TRBD1 (6 bases). The CDR3 is 14 amino acids. The ends were cut back, 8 bases at V and 3 bases at J, with 11 bases in the middle. Germline V CDR1 and CDR2: MGHDK, SYGVNS. The CDR3 DNA follows: TGTGCCAGCGCTACAGGGAGTGGGGCCAACGTCCTGACTTCC. It encodes CASATGSGANVLTS.

This clonotype was observed many times. This chain links TRBV28 with TRBJ2-1; 10 positions match TRBD1. This CDR3 comprises 16 residues. With V trimmed by 1 base and J by 3 bases, 3 bases remained unmatched. Per the germline V gene, CDR1 is MDHEN and CDR2 is SYDVKM. CDR3 sequence (DNA): TGTGCCAGCAGTTTATACGGGACAGGGGTCTACAATGAGCAGTTCTTC. Its translation is CASSLYGTGVYNEQFF.

The rearrangement joins TRBV29-1 to TRBJ1-1, with a tentative D call TRBD1 (5 bases). V lost 3 bases and J lost 0, with 11 bases in between. CDR3 size: 14 residues. Germline V lookup: CDR1 SQVTM, CDR2 ANQGSEA. CDR3: CSVETTVMNTEAFF. CDR3 coding DNA: TGCAGCGTTGAGACGACAGTAATGAACACTGAAGCTTTCTTT.

The table lists this clonotype with many counts. The V and J genes are TRBV15 and TRBJ1-5, with D perhaps TRBD1 (6 bases). Germline V gene lookup returns CDR1 LNHNV and CDR2 YYDKDF (reference sequence). V was trimmed by 0 bases and J by 5 bases, leaving 11 bases between them. The CDR3 loop spans 15 amino acids. DNA of the CDR3: TGTGCCACCAGCAGAGATCAACAGGGATATCAGCCCCAGCATTTT. Translation gives CATSRDQQGYQPQHF.

On this clonotype: This may arise from a read error, as a much more abundant clone is one base away. The chain has TRBV5-1 and TRBJ2-5; D possibly matches TRBD1 or TRBD2 (5 bases each). Germline lookup yields CDR1 SGHRS and CDR2 YFSETQ. The CDR3 is 16 amino acids. The CDR3 is CASSPDPRVGQETQHF. CDR3 sequence (DNA): TGCGCCAGCAGCCCCGACCCGAGGGTTGGACAAGAGACCCAGCACTTC.

There are many counts of this clonotype. The J gene is TRBJ2-2, the V gene TRBV4-1, with 8 bases that match TRBD1. Germline assignment: CDR1 MGHRA and CDR2 YSYEKL. The CDR3 has 16 residues. The V gene end was trimmed by 1 base and the J gene end by 5 bases; junction bases not matched to a gene: 6. The CDR3 reads CASSQADRGGTGELFF. The CDR3 nucleotides are TGCGCCAGCAGCCAAGCAGACAGGGGTGGGACCGGGGAGCTGTTTTTT.

This clonotype appeared many times. The chain is built from TRBV20-1 and TRBJ2-5; D remains ambiguous. The V gene lost 4 bases and the J gene lost 3 bases, with 9 bases spanning the gap. The CDR3 sequence is 12 residues long. Germline V CDR1 and CDR2: DFQATT, SNEGSKA (reference sequence). This chain's CDR3 is CSAIGYKETQYF. Here the CDR3 DNA reads TGCAGTGCTATCGGCTACAAAGAGACCCAGTACTTC.

As to this clonotype: One base away lies a much larger clone, so this may be a sequencing read error. This CDR3 fails to terminate in the conserved phenylalanine or tryptophan, so it likely reflects a read error. V gene TRBV11-3 combines with J gene TRBJ2-3, with TRBD2 matching over 11 bases. V was pared by 7 bases and J by 0 bases, with 12 bases of the junction left unmatched. Germline values: CDR1 SGHNT, CDR2 YENEEA. The CDR3 sequence is 18 residues long. This CDR3 is CASTLGLAEPLSTDTQYL. As DNA, the CDR3 is TGTGCCAGCACCTTGGGACTAGCGGAACCTCTTAGCACAGATACGCAGTATTTA.

This clonotype came up many times. The CDR3 is CSARDERESYNEQFF. In DNA, the CDR3 is TGCAGTGCTAGGGATGAGCGGGAGAGCTACAATGAGCAGTTCTTC. The chain links TRBV20-1 to TRBJ2-1; TRBD2 matches 8 bases. The CDR3 spans 15 residues. Germline loops: CDR1 DFQATT, CDR2 SNEGSKA (reference sequence). V lost 3 bases to trimming and J lost 3 bases; unmatched junction nucleotides: 7.

This clonotype has a count of ten or more. This chain joins TRBV4-3 and TRBJ2-1; 9 bases agree with TRBD2. Trimming cost V 0 bases and J 9 bases; bases outside gene matches: 9. This CDR3 region has 16 residues. Germline CDR1 and CDR2: LGHNA and YSLEER. CDR3 protein: CASSQDLGGRAREQFF. CDR3 DNA: TGCGCCAGCAGCCAAGATCTAGGCGGGAGGGCCCGTGAGCAGTTCTTC.

This clonotype was counted many times. This chain connects TRBV20-1 to TRBJ2-3; D is unclear. V was clipped by 0 bases and J by 1 base, with 8 bases between them. CDR1 and CDR2 from the germline V gene are DFQATT and SNEGSKA (reference sequence). This CDR3 has 14 residues. The CDR3 DNA follows: TGCAGTGCTAGAGAAGCCCGACGCACAGATACGCAGTATTTT. It specifies CSAREARRTDTQYF.

This clonotype was picked up many times. V is TRBV3-1 and J is TRBJ2-5, with D perhaps TRBD1 (6 bases). The CDR3 runs to 13 residues. CDR1 LGHDT and CDR2 YNNKEL come from the germline V gene (reference sequence). Trimming removed 3 bases from V and 3 bases from J, with 8 bases in between. In nucleotides, the CDR3 is TGTGCCAGCAGCCACAGGGGTAAAGAGACCCAGTACTTC. This encodes CASSHRGKETQYF.